The 5 T cell receptor beta chains reported below all come from one sample, sequenced in a study of regulatory T cells. Overall study findings and caveats: Hydrophobic residues at CDR3 positions 6 and 7 were enriched in conventional CD4+ T cells of CD3G-deficient patients.

No cognate antigen is known for these TCRs. The PCR used 52 TRBV and 13 TRBJ primers. Generated by immunoSEQ multiplex PCR, the TCRdb table keeps only in-frame clones and is missing some. The sample carries roughly 30,000 clones, around 93% recorded once. Source material: conventional CD4+ T cells sorted from blood. These receptors were obtained from a person between 18 and 30 years old with CD3G deficiency.

This clone was observed a handful of times. The chain uses TRBV28 and TRBJ1-5; tentative D call: TRBD1 (5 bases). The CDR3 is 16 amino acids. Trimming took off 2 bases at V and 0 bases at J, with 11 bases between the two ends. Germline V CDR1 and CDR2: MDHEN, SYDVKM. The CDR3 is CASSLRGRNSNQPQHF. CDR3 in DNA: TGTGCCAGCAGTTTAAGGGGACGGAATAGCAATCAGCCCCAGCATTTT.

The chain has TRBV5-8 and TRBJ2-3; D assignment may be TRBD1 or TRBD2 (5 bases each). The CDR3 sequence is 14 residues long. Trimming removed 0 bases from V and 6 bases from J, with 11 bases in between. Germline CDR1 SGHTS, CDR2 YDEGEE. In nucleotides, the CDR3 is TGTGCCAGCAGCTTGGCGGGGCGCAAGGATACGCAGTATTTT. Translated: CASSLAGRKDTQYF.

The CDR3 DNA follows: TGTGCCAGCAGCGATCGAGGACAGGGGATAGAAAAACTGTTTTTT. It translates to CASSDRGQGIEKLFF. The genes are TRBV6-1 and TRBJ1-4; TRBD1 matches at 9 bases. This CDR3 is built from 15 residues. The J segment lost 8 bases and the V segment lost 6 bases, leaving 10 bases of the junction unmatched. CDR1 is MNHNS and CDR2 is SASEGT in the germline V gene.

The count of this clone is one. J is TRBJ1-2 and V is TRBV7-8; a weak D match, TRBD1 (5 bases). The CDR3 sequence is 13 residues long. Germline V gives CDR1 SGHVS, CDR2 FQNEAQ. V gave up 0 bases and J gave up 7 bases, with 9 bases separating them. CDR3 coding DNA: TGTGCCAGCAGCTTAGCTGGGGGGGGTGGCTACACCTTC. Protein product: CASSLAGGGGYTF.

J is TRBJ2-1 and V is TRBV25-1; D not resolved. The CDR3 length is 12 residues. With 1 base removed from V and 9 bases from J, the gap between germline ends came to 7 bases. Germline V gene data show CDR1 as MGHDK and CDR2 as SYGVNS. The CDR3 region is CASSEFAGEQFF. CDR3 nucleotide sequence: TGTGCCAGCAGTGAATTCGCCGGTGAGCAGTTCTTC.